Below, one TCR beta chain is given with its context. Its cognate antigen is unknown. Naive CD4+ T cells were purified with Tregs depleted by CD25. The CDR3 is made up of 13 amino acids. Germline V gene data show CDR1 as SGHRS and CDR2 as YFSETQ. After removal of 2 bases from V and 5 bases from J, the junction contained 3 bases not matched to a gene. A single record per CDR3 protein comes from TCRdb applying MiXCR to the 5' RACE reads. This sample has about 62,000 distinct CDR3 sequences, with under 35% found just once. Study results and caveats: Tumor-infiltrating Treg TCR alpha and beta sequences overlapped most with tumor naive CD4+ T cells, then blood naive.

The TCR sequence derives from a female donor with breast cancer. What was sequenced was tumor-infiltrating naive CD4+ T cells sorted from the breast tumor. Subset indicated: naive CD4+ T cells, CD4+CD45RA+CD25-. The V call is TRBV5-1, the J call TRBJ1-1, with 7 bases fitting TRBD1. CDR3 residues: CASSLQGTTEAFF. The CDR3 DNA is TGCGCCAGCAGCTTACAGGGGACGACTGAAGCTTTCTTT.